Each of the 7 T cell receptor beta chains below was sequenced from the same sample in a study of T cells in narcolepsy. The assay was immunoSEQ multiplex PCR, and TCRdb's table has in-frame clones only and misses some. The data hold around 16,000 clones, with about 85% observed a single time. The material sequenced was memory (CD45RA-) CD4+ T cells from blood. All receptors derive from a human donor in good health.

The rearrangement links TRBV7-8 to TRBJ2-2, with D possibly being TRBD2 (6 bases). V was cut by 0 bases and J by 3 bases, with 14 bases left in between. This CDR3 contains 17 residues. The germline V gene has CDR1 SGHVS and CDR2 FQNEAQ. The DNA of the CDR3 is TGTGCCAGCAGCTTAGCGAAACCGGGACTTCACACCGGGGAGCTGTTTTTT. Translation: CASSLAKPGLHTGELFF.

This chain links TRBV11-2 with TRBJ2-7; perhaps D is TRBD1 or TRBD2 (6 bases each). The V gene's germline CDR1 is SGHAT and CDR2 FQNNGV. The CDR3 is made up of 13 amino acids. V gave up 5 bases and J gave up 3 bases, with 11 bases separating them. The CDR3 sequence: CASSPGEDYEQYF. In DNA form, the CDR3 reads TGTGCCAGCAGCCCAGGGGAGGACTACGAGCAGTACTTC.

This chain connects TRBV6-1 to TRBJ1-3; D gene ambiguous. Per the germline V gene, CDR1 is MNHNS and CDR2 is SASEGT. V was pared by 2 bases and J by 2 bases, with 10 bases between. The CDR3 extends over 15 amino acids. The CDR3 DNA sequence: TGTGCCAGCAGTGAAAGTCCCCTGGCTGGAAACACCATATATTTT. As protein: CASSESPLAGNTIYF.

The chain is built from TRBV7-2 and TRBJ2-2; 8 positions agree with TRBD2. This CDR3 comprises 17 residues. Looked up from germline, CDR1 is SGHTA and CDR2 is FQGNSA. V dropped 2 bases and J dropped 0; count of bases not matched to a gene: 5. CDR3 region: CASSLPLAGSNTGELFF. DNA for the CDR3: TGTGCCAGCAGCTTACCGCTAGCGGGTTCGAACACCGGGGAGCTGTTTTTT.

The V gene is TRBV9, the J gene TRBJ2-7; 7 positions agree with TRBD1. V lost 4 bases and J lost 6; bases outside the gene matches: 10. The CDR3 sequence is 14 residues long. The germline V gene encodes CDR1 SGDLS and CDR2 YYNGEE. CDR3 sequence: CASSPVDRVSEQYF. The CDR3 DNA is TGTGCCAGCAGCCCAGTCGACAGGGTATCCGAGCAGTACTTC.

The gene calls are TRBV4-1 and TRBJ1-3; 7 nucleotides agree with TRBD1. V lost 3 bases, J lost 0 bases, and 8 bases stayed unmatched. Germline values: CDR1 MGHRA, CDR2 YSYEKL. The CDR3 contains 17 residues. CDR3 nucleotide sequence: TGCGCCAGCAGCCATGGAGCCAGGGGGGTCTCTGGAAACACCATATATTTT. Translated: CASSHGARGVSGNTIYF.

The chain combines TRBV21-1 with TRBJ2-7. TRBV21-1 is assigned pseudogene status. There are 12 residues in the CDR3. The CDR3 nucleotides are TGTGCCAGCAGCGCTGGGACCTACGAGCAGTACTTC. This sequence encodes CASSAGTYEQYF.